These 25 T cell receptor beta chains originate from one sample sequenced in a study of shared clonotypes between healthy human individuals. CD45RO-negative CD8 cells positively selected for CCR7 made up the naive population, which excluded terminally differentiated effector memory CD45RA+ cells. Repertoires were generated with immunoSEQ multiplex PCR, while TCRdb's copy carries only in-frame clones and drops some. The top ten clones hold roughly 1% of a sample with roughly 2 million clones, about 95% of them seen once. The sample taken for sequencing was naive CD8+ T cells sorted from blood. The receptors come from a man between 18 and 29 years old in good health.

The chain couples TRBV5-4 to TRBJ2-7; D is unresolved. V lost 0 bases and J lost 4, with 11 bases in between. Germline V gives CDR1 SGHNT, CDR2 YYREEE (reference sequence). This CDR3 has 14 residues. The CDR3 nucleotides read TGTGCCAGCAGCTTGGAGACAAGTTCTTACGAGCAGTACTTC. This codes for CASSLETSSYEQYF.

This CDR3 is CASSLDPLTIRTDTQYF. In nucleotides, the CDR3 is TGTGCCAGCAGCTTAGACCCCCTCACGATCCGCACAGATACGCAGTATTTT. The V gene is TRBV11-1, the J gene TRBJ2-3; D remains ambiguous. V was cut by 1 base and J by 1 base, with 15 bases left in between. CDR3 length: 17 residues. CDR1 is SGHAT, CDR2 FQDESV, per germline (reference sequence).

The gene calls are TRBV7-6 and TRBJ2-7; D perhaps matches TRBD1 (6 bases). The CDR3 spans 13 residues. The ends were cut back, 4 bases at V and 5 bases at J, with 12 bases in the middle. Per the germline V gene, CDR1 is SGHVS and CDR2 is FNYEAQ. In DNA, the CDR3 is TGTGCCAGCAGCTCACAGGGCTCGGACGAGCAGTACTTC. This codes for CASSSQGSDEQYF.

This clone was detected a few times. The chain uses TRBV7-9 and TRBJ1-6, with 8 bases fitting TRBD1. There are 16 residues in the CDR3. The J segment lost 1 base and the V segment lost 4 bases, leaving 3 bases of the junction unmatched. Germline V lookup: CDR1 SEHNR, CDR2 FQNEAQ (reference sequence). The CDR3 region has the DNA TGTGCCAGCAGCTCCAGGGGGCTGTCCTATAATTCACCCCTCCACTTT. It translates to CASSSRGLSYNSPLHF.

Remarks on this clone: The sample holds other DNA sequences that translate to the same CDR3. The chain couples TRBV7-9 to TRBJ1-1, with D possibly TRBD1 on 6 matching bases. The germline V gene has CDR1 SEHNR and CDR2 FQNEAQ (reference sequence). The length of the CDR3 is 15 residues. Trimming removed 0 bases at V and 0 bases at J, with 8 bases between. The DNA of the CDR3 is TGTGCCAGCAGCTTAGCACAGGGAGTGAACACTGAAGCTTTCTTT. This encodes CASSLAQGVNTEAFF.

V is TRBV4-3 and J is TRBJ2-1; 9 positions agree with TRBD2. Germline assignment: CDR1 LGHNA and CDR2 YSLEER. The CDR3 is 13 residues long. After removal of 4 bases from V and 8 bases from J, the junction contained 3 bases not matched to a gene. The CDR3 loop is CASSPGGGDEQFF. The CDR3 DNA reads TGCGCCAGCAGCCCTGGCGGGGGGGATGAGCAGTTCTTC.

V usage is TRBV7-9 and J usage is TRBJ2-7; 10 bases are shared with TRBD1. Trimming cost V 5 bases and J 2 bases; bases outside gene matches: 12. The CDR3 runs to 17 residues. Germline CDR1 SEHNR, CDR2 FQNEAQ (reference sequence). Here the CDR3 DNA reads TGTGCCAGCAGCCCTGAAACCGCCGGGACAGGGGCCTACGAGCAGTACTTC. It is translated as CASSPETAGTGAYEQYF.

CDR3 sequence: CASSHGVGNTEAFF. CDR3 sequence (DNA): TGCGCCAGCAGCCACGGGGTGGGAAACACTGAAGCTTTCTTT. This chain links TRBV4-3 with TRBJ1-1; no reliable D call. V lost 3 bases and J lost 2, with 10 bases in between. The germline V gene has CDR1 LGHNA and CDR2 YSLEER. CDR3 length equals 14 residues.

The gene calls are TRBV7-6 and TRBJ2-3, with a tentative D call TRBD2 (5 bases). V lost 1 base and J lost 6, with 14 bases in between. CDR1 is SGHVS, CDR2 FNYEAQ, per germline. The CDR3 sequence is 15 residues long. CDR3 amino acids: CASSLEANGGDTQYF. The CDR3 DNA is TGTGCCAGCAGCTTAGAGGCCAACGGCGGGGATACGCAGTATTTT.

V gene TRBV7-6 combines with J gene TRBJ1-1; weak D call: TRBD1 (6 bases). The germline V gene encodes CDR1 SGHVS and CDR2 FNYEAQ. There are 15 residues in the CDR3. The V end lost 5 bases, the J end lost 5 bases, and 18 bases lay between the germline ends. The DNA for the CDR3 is TGTGCCAGCAGCCTTGGGGGCGGCGGGGTTACTGAAGCTTTCTTT. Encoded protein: CASSLGGGGVTEAFF.

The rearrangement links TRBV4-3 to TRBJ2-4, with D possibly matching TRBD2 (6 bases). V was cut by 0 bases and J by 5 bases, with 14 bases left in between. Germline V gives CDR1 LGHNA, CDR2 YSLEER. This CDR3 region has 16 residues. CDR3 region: CASSQEPGWGENIQYF. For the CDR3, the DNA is TGCGCCAGCAGCCAAGAACCGGGTTGGGGGGAAAACATTCAGTACTTC.

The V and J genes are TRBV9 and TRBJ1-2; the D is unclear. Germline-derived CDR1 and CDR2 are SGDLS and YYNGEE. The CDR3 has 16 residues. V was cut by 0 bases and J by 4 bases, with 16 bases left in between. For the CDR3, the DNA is TGTGCCAGCAGCGTAGAAGGAGGGCCCCTAGTCTATGGCTACACCTTC. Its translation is CASSVEGGPLVYGYTF.

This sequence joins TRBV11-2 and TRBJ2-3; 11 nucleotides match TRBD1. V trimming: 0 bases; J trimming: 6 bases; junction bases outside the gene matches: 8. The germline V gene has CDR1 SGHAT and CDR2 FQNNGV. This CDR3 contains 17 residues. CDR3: CASSLDQGQGVIDTQYF. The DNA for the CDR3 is TGTGCCAGCAGCTTAGATCAGGGACAGGGGGTAATCGATACGCAGTATTTT.

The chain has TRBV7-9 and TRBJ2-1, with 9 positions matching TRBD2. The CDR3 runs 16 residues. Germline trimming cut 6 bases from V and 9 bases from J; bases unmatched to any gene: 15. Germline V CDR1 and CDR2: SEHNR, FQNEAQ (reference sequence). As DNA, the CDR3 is TGTGCCAGCAGTTACCCCGGTGTAGCGGGAGTAGGTGAGCAGTTCTTC. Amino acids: CASSYPGVAGVGEQFF.

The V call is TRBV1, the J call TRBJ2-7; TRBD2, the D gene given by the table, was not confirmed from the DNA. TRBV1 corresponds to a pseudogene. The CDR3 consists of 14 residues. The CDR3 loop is CTPLLGGGTYEQYF. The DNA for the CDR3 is TGCACCCCGCTTCTCGGCGGGGGGACCTACGAGCAGTACTTC.

CDR3 DNA sequence: TGTGCCAGCAGCTTAGGAGCGCAGGGGGCCTACGAGCAGTACTTC. It is translated as CASSLGAQGAYEQYF. The J gene is TRBJ2-7, the V gene TRBV7-6; TRBD1 matches 7 bases. The germline V gene encodes CDR1 SGHVS and CDR2 FNYEAQ. CDR3 length equals 15 residues. The V segment lost 1 base and the J segment 2 bases; nucleotides outside the gene matches: 5.

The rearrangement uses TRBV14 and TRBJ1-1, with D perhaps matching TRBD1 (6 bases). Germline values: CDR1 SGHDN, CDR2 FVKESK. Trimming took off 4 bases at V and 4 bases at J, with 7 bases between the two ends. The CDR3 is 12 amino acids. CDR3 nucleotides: TGTGCCAGCAGCCGAGGGGGCACTGAAGCTTTCTTT. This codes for CASSRGGTEAFF.

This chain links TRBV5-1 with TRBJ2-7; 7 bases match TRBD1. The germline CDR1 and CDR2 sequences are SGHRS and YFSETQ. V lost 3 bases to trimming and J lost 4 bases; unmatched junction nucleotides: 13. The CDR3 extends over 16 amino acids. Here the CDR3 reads CASSYFAGTATYEQYF. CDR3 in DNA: TGCGCCAGCAGCTACTTCGCCGGGACAGCTACTTACGAGCAGTACTTC.

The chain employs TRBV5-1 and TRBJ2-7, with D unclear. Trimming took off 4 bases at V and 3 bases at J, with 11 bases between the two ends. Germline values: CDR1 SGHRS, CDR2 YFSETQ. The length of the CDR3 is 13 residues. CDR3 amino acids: CASSLGMNYEQYF. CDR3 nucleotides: TGCGCCAGCAGCCTGGGGATGAACTACGAGCAGTACTTC.

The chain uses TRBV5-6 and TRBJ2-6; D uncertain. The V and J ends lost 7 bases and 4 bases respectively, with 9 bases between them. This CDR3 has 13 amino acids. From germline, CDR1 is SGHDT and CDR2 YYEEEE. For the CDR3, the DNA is TGTGCCAGCGGGGATGTGGGGGCCAACGTCCTGACTTTC. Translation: CASGDVGANVLTF.

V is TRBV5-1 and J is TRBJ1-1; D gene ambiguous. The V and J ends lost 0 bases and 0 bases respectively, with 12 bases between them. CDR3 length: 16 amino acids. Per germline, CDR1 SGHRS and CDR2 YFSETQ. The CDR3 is CASSLAGQIMNTEAFF. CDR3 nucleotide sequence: TGCGCCAGCAGCTTGGCCGGGCAGATTATGAACACTGAAGCTTTCTTT.

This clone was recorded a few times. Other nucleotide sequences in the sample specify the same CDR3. DNA of the CDR3: TGTGCCAGCAGTTGGACTAGCGGACGCACAGATACGCAGTATTTT. It is translated as CASSWTSGRTDTQYF. The chain joins TRBV6-5 to TRBJ2-3; the match to TRBD2 covers 10 bases. Trimming removed 4 bases from V and 1 base from J; junction bases left unmatched: 2. Germline V gives CDR1 MNHEY, CDR2 SVGAGI. The CDR3 loop spans 15 amino acids.

The CDR3 DNA is TGTGCCAGCAGCCCGAGGGGACAGCGCTACGAGCAGTACTTC. Amino acid sequence: CASSPRGQRYEQYF. The gene calls are TRBV6-5 and TRBJ2-7, with 7 nucleotides matching TRBD1. The CDR3 contains 14 residues. V trimming: 6 bases; J trimming: 3 bases; junction bases outside the gene matches: 8. The germline V gene has CDR1 MNHEY and CDR2 SVGAGI.

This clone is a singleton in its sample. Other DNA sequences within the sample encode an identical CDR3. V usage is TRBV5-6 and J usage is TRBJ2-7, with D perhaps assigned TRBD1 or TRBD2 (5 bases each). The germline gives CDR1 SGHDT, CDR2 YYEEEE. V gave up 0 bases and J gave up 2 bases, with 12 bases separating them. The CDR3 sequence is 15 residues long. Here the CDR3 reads CASSLAGTETYEQYF. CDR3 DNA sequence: TGTGCCAGCAGCTTGGCCGGGACGGAGACCTACGAGCAGTACTTC.

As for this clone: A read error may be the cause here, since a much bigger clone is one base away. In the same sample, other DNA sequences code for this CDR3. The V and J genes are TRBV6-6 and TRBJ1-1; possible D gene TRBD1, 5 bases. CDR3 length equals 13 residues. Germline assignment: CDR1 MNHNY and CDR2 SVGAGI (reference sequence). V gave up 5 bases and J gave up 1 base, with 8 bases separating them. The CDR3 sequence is CASSLTENTEAFF. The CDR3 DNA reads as TGTGCCAGCAGTCTGACAGAGAACACTGAAGCTTTCTTT.